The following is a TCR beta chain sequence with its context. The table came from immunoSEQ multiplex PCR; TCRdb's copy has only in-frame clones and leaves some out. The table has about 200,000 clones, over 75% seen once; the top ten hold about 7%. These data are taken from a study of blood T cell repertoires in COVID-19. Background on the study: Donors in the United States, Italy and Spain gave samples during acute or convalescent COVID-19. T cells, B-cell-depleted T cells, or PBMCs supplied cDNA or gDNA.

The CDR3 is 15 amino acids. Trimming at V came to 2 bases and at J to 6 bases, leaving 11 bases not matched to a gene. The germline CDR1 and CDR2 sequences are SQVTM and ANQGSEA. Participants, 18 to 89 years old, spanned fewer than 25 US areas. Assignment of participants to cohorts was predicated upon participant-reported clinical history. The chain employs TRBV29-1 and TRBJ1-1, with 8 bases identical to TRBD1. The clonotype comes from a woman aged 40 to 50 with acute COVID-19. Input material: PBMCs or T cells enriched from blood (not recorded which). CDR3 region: CSVERPRQGMSEAFF. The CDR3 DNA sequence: TGCAGCGTTGAAAGGCCCAGACAGGGGATGTCTGAAGCTTTCTTT.